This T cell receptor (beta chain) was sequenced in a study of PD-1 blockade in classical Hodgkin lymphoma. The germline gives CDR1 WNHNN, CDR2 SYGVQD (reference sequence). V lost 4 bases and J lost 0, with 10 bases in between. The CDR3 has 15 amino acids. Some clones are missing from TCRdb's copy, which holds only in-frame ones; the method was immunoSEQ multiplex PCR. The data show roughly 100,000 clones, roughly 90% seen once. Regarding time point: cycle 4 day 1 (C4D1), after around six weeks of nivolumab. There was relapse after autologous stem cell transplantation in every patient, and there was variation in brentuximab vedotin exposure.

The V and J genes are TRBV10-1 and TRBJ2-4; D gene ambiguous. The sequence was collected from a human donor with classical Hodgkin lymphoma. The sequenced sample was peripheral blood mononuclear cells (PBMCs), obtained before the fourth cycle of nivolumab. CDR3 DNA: TGCGCCAGCAGTGCGGCCGCTGGAGCCAAAAACATTCAGTACTTC. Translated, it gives CASSAAAGAKNIQYF.